This TCR beta chain stems from a study of T cell responses to AZD1222 COVID-19 vaccine. Study-level points and caveats: Seropositive status at baseline applied to only a handful of AZD1222 recipients. Clonal diversity was possibly underestimated, and white British individuals and females predominated among donors.

Produced via immunoSEQ multiplex PCR; TCRdb's table is partial and in-frame only. The sample lists about 47,000 clones; 80% were seen once. To note about this clone: As yet, its antigen is unknown.

The CDR3 is 11 residues long. Trimming took off 5 bases at V and 12 bases at J, with 16 bases between the two ends. Looked up from germline, CDR1 is DFQATT and CDR2 is SNEGSKA (reference sequence). The sequence was collected from an adult who received the MenACWY meningococcal vaccine as a control. The sequenced sample was peripheral blood, obtained 28 days after the second dose of the MenACWY control vaccine. The V call is TRBV20-1, the J call TRBJ1-2; D is ambiguous. The CDR3 bases are TGCAGTGCTGCGACGGGCATGAGGGACACCTTC. Amino acids: CSAATGMRDTF.